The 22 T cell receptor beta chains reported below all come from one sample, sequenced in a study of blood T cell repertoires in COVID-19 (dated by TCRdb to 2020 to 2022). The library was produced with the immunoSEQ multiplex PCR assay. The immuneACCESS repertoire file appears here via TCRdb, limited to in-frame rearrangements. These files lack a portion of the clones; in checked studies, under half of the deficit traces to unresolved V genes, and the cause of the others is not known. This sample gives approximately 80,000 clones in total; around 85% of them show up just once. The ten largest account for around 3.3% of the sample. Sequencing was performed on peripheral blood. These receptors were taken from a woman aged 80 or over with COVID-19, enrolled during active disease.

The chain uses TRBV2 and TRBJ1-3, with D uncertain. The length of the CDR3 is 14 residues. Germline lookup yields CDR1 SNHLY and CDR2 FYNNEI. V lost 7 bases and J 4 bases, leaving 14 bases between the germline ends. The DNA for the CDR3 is TGTGCCAGCACCCCTGCAACAGAAGGAAACACCATATATTTT. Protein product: CASTPATEGNTIYF.

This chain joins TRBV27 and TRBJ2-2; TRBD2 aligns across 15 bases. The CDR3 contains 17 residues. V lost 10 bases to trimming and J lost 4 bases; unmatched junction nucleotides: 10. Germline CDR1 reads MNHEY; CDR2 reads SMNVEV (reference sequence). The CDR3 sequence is CATRRTSGRAGTGELFF. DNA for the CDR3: TGTGCCACCCGCCGGACTAGCGGGAGGGCCGGCACCGGGGAGCTGTTTTTT.

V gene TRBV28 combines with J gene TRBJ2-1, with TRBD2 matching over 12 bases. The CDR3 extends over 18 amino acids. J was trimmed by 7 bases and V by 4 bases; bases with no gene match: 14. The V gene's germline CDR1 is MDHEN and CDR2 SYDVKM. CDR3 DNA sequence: TGTGCCAGCAGTTCCCCTGGACTAGCGGGACATCGGGGGAATGAGCAGTTCTTC. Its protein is CASSSPGLAGHRGNEQFF.

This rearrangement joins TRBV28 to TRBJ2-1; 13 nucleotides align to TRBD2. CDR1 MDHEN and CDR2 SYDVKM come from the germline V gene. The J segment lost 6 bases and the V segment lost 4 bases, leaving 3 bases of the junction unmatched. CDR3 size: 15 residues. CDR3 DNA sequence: TGTGCCAGCAGTTCACTAGCGGGAGGGTCCAATGAGCAGTTCTTC. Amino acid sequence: CASSSLAGGSNEQFF.

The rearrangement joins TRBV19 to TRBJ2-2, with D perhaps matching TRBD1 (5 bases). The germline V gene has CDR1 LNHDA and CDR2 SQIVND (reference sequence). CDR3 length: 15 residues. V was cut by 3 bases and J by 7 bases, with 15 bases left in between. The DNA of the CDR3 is TGTGCCAGTAGTATTAACTTAGGGGCAGGCGGGGAGCTGTTTTTT. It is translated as CASSINLGAGGELFF.

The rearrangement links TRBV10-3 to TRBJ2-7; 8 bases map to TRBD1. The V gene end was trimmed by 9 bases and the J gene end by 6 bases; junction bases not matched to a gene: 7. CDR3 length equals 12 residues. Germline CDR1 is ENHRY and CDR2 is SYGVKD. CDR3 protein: CAIKDRVSEQYF. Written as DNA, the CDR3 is TGTGCCATAAAGGACAGGGTGTCCGAGCAGTACTTC.

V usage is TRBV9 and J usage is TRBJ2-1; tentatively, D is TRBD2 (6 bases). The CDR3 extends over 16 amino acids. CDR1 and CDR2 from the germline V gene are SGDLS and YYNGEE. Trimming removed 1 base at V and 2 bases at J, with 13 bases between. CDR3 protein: CASSVSWTTPYNEQFF. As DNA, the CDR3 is TGTGCCAGCAGCGTAAGTTGGACTACCCCCTACAATGAGCAGTTCTTC.

The chain's CDR3 is CASSLVRNEQFF. CDR3 DNA: TGTGCCAGCAGCCTCGTGAGGAATGAGCAGTTCTTC. V and J are TRBV5-8 and TRBJ2-1; no definite D call. CDR1 SGHTS and CDR2 YDEGEE come from the germline V gene. The ends were cut back, 4 bases at V and 7 bases at J, with 9 bases in the middle. CDR3 length: 12 amino acids.

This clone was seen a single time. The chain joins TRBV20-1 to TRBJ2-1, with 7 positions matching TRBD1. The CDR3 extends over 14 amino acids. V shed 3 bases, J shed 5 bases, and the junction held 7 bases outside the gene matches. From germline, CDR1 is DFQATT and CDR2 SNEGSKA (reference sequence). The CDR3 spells CSASPGQLNNEQFF. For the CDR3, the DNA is TGCAGTGCTAGTCCGGGACAGCTTAACAATGAGCAGTTCTTC.

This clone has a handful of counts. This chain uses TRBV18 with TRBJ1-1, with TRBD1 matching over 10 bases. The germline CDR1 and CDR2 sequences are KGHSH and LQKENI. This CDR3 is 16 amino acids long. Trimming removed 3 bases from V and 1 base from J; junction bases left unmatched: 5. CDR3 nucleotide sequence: TGTGCCAGCTCACCGCTAGGGACAGGGGCGAACACTGAAGCTTTCTTT. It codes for CASSPLGTGANTEAFF.

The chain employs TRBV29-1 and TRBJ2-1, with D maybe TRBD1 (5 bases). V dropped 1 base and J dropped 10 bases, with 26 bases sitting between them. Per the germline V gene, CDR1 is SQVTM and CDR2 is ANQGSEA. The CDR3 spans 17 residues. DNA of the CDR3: TGCAGCGTTGAAGGCTATGGGTACGGGCAGGGAAGTAGGGAGCAGTTCTTC. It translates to CSVEGYGYGQGSREQFF.

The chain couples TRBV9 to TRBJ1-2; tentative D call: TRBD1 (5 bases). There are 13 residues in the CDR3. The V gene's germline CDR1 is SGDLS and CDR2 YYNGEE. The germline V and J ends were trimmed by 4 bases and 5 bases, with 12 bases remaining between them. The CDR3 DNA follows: TGTGCCAGCAGCCTAGGGGCAGGATATGGCTACACCTTC. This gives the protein CASSLGAGYGYTF.

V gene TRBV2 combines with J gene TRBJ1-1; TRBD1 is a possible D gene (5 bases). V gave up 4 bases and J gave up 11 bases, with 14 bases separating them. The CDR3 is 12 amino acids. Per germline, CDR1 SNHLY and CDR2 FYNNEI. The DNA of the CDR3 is TGTGCCAGCAGTGGACAGTCCTTGACGGCTTTCTTT. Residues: CASSGQSLTAFF.

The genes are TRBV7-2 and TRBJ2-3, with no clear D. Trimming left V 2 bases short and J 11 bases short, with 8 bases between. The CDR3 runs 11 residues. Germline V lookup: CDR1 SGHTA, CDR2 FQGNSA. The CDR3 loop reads CASSLLARQYF. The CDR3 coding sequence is TGTGCCAGCAGCTTACTGGCTCGGCAGTATTTT.

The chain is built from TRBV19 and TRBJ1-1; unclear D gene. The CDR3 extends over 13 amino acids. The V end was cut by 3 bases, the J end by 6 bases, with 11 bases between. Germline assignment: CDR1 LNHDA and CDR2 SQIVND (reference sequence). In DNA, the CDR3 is TGTGCCAGTAGTATGGGTGGGAGGCCTGAAGCTTTCTTT. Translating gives CASSMGGRPEAFF.

The CDR3 region has the DNA TGCGCCAGCAGCCCCTTAGGGCAGGGCTACCCGGGGACCCAGTACTTC. Amino acids: CASSPLGQGYPGTQYF. The V call is TRBV4-1, the J call TRBJ2-5; a possible D gene is TRBD1 (5 bases). V was pared by 4 bases and J by 7 bases, with 22 bases between. CDR3 size: 16 residues. Germline assignment: CDR1 MGHRA and CDR2 YSYEKL.

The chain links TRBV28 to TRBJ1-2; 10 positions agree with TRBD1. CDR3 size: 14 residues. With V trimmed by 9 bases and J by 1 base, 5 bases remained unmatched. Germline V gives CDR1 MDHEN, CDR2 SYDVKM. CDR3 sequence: CASHDRGLNYGYTF. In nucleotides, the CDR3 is TGTGCCAGTCATGACAGGGGGCTTAACTATGGCTACACCTTC.

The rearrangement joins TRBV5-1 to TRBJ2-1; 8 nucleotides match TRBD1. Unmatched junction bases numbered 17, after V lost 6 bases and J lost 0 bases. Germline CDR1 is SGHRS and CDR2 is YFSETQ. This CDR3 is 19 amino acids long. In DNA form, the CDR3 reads TGCGCCAGCATCAAGGGGGGTCAGGGGGCTTTAATCTCCTACAATGAGCAGTTCTTC. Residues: CASIKGGQGALISYNEQFF.

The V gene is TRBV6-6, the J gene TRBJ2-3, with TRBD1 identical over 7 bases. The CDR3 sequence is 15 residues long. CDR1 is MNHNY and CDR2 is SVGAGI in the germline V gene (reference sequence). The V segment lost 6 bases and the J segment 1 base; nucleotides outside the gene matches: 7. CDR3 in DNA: TGTGCCAGCAGCCGACAGGGCCCCGGCACAGATACGCAGTATTTT. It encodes CASSRQGPGTDTQYF.

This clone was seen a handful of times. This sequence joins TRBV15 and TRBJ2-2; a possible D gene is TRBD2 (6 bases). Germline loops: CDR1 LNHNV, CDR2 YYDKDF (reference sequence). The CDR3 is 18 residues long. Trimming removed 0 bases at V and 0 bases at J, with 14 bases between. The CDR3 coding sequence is TGTGCCACCAGCAGAGATAGGCTAGCGTCTGCGAACACCGGGGAGCTGTTTTTT. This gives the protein CATSRDRLASANTGELFF.

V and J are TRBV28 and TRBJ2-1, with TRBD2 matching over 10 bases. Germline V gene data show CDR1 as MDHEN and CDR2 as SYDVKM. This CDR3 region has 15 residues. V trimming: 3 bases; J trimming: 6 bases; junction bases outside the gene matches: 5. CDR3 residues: CASSLLAGVSNEQFF. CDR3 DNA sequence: TGTGCCAGCAGTTTGCTAGCGGGAGTCAGCAATGAGCAGTTCTTC.

The CDR3 loop reads CASKSPGAADEKLFF. CDR3 coding DNA: TGTGCCAGCAAGTCCCCAGGGGCGGCGGATGAAAAACTGTTTTTT. The genes are TRBV27 and TRBJ1-4; weak D call: TRBD1 (6 bases). Germline CDR1 is MNHEY and CDR2 is SMNVEV (reference sequence). The CDR3 spans 15 residues. V lost 7 bases and J lost 6, with 18 bases in between.